This T cell receptor beta chain stems from a study of neurological immune-mediated disorders. The time point here: longitudinal time-point 3. TCRdb redid the calling of the 5' RACE reads with MiXCR, one entry per CDR3 protein. The sample holds fewer than 50,000 distinct CDR3 sequences, approximately 12% seen once. In this sample, this clonotype turned up many times. The sample taken for sequencing was PBMCs. The receptor comes from a man under 40 in good health.

The CDR3 reads CASTRTGGDTYEQYF. The CDR3 nucleotides are TGTGCCAGCACCCGCACAGGGGGCGACACCTACGAGCAGTACTTC. This chain uses TRBV11-2 with TRBJ2-7; 9 bases line up with TRBD1. Looked up from germline, CDR1 is SGHAT and CDR2 is FQNNGV. The CDR3 covers 15 residues. V lost 7 bases and J lost 2; bases outside the gene matches: 9.